One sample yielded the 3 T cell receptor beta chains listed below, sequenced in a study of spatial heterogeneity in lung cancer (dated by TCRdb to the late 2010s). The sample's time point label is to be understood as: sample taken at primary tumor resection. Libraries were prepared through 5' RACE. Data came from a NextSeq 500. Clones were called with MiXCR by TCRdb after fastp trimmed the public reads at Q25, and only in-frame beta chains were retained. Each record represents a unique CDR3 protein, reported with the most common genes and DNA among its rows. The sample yields about 22,000 distinct CDR3 sequences; over 5.5% were counted once. The ten largest clones represent roughly 36% of the sample. The sample in question was PBMCs, obtained at surgery. The receptors stem from a male donor with early-stage non-small cell lung cancer.

The V gene is TRBV10-3, the J gene TRBJ2-1; D is possibly TRBD2 (5 bases). The ends were cut back, 3 bases at V and 3 bases at J, with 12 bases in the middle. Germline assignment: CDR1 ENHRY and CDR2 SYGVKD. The CDR3 extends over 15 amino acids. The CDR3 here is CAISEGGWYYNEQFF. In DNA form, the CDR3 reads TGTGCCATCAGTGAAGGAGGCTGGTACTACAATGAGCAGTTCTTC.

This clonotype was found many times. The chain has TRBV7-2 and TRBJ1-5, with D unclear. Germline-derived CDR1 and CDR2 are SGHTA and FQGNSA. The V gene lost 3 bases and the J gene lost 5 bases, with 14 bases spanning the gap. CDR3 length equals 15 residues. CDR3 sequence: CASSLLGTRDQPQHF. The CDR3 nucleotides read TGTGCCAGCAGCTTGCTGGGAACCCGAGATCAGCCCCAGCATTTT.

This clonotype occurred many times. The J gene is TRBJ2-7, the V gene TRBV5-8, with 8 bases that match TRBD1. Germline CDR1 reads SGHTS; CDR2 reads YDEGEE. This CDR3 spans 13 amino acids. After removal of 2 bases from V and 5 bases from J, the junction contained 3 bases not matched to a gene. In nucleotides, the CDR3 is TGTGCCAGCAGCTTCGACAGGGGCCACGAGCAGTACTTC. Translated, it gives CASSFDRGHEQYF. The whole variable domain, filled in from reference TRBV5-8 and TRBJ2-7, reads EAGVTQSPTHLIKTRGQQATLRCSPISGHTSVYWYQQALGLGLQFLLWYDEGEERNRGNFPPRFSGRQFPNYSSELNVNALELEDSALYLCASSFDRGHEQYFGPGTRLTVT.